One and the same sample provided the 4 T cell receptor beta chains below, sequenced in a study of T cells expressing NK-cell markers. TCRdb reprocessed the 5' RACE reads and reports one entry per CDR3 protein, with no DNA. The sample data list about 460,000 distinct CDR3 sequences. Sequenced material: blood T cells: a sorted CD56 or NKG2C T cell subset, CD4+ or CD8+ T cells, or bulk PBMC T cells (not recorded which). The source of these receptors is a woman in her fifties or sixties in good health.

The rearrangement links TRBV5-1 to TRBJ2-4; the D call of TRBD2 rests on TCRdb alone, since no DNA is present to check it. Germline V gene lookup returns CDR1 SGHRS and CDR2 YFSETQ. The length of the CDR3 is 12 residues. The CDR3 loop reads CASSREQNIQYF.

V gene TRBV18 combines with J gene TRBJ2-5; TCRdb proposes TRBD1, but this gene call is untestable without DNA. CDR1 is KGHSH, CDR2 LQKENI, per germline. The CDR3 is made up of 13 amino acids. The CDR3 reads CASSPGPQETQYF.

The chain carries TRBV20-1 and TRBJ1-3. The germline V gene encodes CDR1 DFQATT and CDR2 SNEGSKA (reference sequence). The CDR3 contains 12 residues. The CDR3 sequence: CSALPGTGTIYF.

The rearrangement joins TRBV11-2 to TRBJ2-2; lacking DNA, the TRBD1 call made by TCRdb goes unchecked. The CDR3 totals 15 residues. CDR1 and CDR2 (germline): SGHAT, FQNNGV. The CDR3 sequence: CASHRTGGNTGELFF.